What follows describes a single T cell receptor (beta chain). The antigen is undetermined. This record belongs to a study of T-cell reconstitution after alpha-beta-depleted transplantation in children. Unique molecular identifiers tagged the TCRbeta library. TCRdb called the PCR reads again in MiXCR, with one record for every CDR3 protein. The data hold 77,000 or so distinct CDR3 sequences, with less than 20% observed a single time. The CDR3 totals 16 residues. With 0 bases clipped from V and 6 bases from J, the junction kept 5 bases outside the gene matches. The study, taken as a whole, reports: Several patients had high TCRbeta diversity at day 60; it came from surviving recipient T cells and thymic progenitors.

The rearrangement joins TRBV12-3 or TRBV12-4 to TRBJ1-6; TRBD1 agrees at 7 bases. The receptor was isolated from a male patient aged 2-9 years who had a stem cell transplant for acute lymphoblastic leukemia, so the T cells may come from the graft donor. The sequences come from PBMCs, mostly from graft donor cells, collected 360 days after TCRalphabeta/CD19-depleted stem cell transplant. The CDR3 DNA reads TGTGCCAGCAGTTTAGCTGGGACAGCACTTAATTCACCCCTCCACTTT. Translation gives CASSLAGTALNSPLHF.